A single sample is the source of the 29 T cell receptor beta chains below, sequenced in a study of glioma-infiltrating T cells after dendritic cell vaccination. Data came from immunoSEQ multiplex PCR; TCRdb stores just in-frame clones and leaves some out. The table lists about 50,000 clones, more than 70% of them singletons, with more than 8.5% in the top ten. Stated time point: after dendritic cell vaccination, including at tumor progression/relapse. The specimen comprised blood, sampled after dendritic cell vaccination. The receptors were sampled from a human donor with glioblastoma.

This chain connects TRBV19 to TRBJ1-1, with a possible D match to TRBD1 (5 bases). CDR3 length equals 14 residues. The germline V and J ends were trimmed by 7 bases and 1 base, with 13 bases remaining between them. Per the germline V gene, CDR1 is LNHDA and CDR2 is SQIVND (reference sequence). CDR3 nucleotide sequence: TGTGCCAGTATGTCGGGCCAGGGGAACACTGAAGCTTTCTTT. Residues: CASMSGQGNTEAFF.

The rearrangement uses TRBV6-1 and TRBJ2-7; 8 bases are shared with TRBD1. Trimming removed 6 bases from V and 1 base from J; junction bases left unmatched: 5. Germline-derived CDR1 and CDR2 are MNHNS and SASEGT. CDR3 length: 14 residues. CDR3 DNA: TGTGCCAGCAGCGGGACAGGACTATCCTACGAGCAGTACTTC. It encodes CASSGTGLSYEQYF.

The chain is built from TRBV4-1 and TRBJ2-5; possible D gene TRBD2, 5 bases. Trimming removed 4 bases from V and 4 bases from J, with 10 bases in between. The CDR3 spans 13 residues. Germline-derived CDR1 and CDR2 are MGHRA and YSYEKL. CDR3 amino acids: CASSRLGGETQYF. The DNA of the CDR3 is TGCGCCAGCAGCCGCCTAGGAGGAGAGACCCAGTACTTC.

This chain links TRBV7-2 with TRBJ2-5; 9 bases line up with TRBD1. The CDR3 length is 17 residues. Germline V CDR1 and CDR2: SGHTA, FQGNSA. The junction had 12 bases not matched to a gene; V was cut back by 2 bases and J by 5 bases. For the CDR3, the DNA is TGTGCCAGCAGCTTAAACGGAGGACAGGGGTGGTACGAGACCCAGTACTTC. As protein: CASSLNGGQGWYETQYF.

This rearrangement joins TRBV4-3 to TRBJ2-7; D perhaps matches TRBD1 (6 bases). The germline V gene encodes CDR1 LGHNA and CDR2 YSLEER. V shed 0 bases and J shed 4 bases, with 19 bases lying between them. The CDR3 is made up of 17 amino acids. The CDR3 DNA follows: TGCGCCAGCAGCCAAGATGCGGCACAGGGATTTCCTTACGAGCAGTACTTC. This translates into CASSQDAAQGFPYEQYF.

The CDR3 region is CASSVMTGRIETQYF. The CDR3 DNA reads TGTGCCAGCAGCGTAATGACAGGGAGAATCGAGACCCAGTACTTC. The chain recombines TRBV9 with TRBJ2-5; 7 bases agree with TRBD1. The CDR3 totals 15 residues. The V gene end was trimmed by 1 base and the J gene end by 5 bases; junction bases not matched to a gene: 8. Per the germline V gene, CDR1 is SGDLS and CDR2 is YYNGEE.

The chain's CDR3 is CASSVRQGYEQYF. The CDR3 DNA sequence: TGTGCCAGCAGCGTAAGACAGGGCTACGAGCAGTACTTC. The rearrangement uses TRBV13 and TRBJ2-7; 7 bases fit TRBD1. The germline V gene has CDR1 PRHDT and CDR2 FYEKMQ (reference sequence). The CDR3 totals 13 residues. The V segment lost 5 bases and the J segment 3 bases; nucleotides outside the gene matches: 4.

V and J are TRBV27 and TRBJ2-1; TRBD2 aligns across 7 bases. V was clipped by 6 bases and J by 3 bases; unmatched bases: 5. CDR3 size: 14 residues. Germline values: CDR1 MNHEY, CDR2 SMNVEV (reference sequence). The CDR3 DNA is TGTGCCAGCAGGAGGGACTACTACTACAATGAGCAGTTCTTC. This gives the protein CASRRDYYYNEQFF.

V is TRBV6-5 and J is TRBJ2-5; TRBD1 agrees at 9 bases. Trimming cost V 7 bases and J 2 bases; bases outside gene matches: 5. CDR1 is MNHEY and CDR2 is SVGAGI in the germline V gene. CDR3 size: 14 residues. In DNA form, the CDR3 reads TGTGCCAGCAACGACAGGGGGAATCAAGAGACCCAGTACTTC. Its protein is CASNDRGNQETQYF.

The chain employs TRBV4-1 and TRBJ2-3; 16 bases match TRBD2. The CDR3 covers 20 residues. J lost 5 bases, V lost 2 bases, and 13 bases had no gene match. CDR1 MGHRA and CDR2 YSYEKL come from the germline V gene. CDR3 amino acids: CASSQTHAGTSGGAGDTQYF. As DNA, the CDR3 is TGCGCCAGCAGCCAAACCCACGCCGGGACTAGCGGGGGGGCAGGAGATACGCAGTATTTT.

The genes are TRBV7-9 and TRBJ2-7; possibly TRBD1 for D (6 bases). With 5 bases removed from V and 3 bases from J, the gap between germline ends came to 20 bases. This CDR3 contains 16 residues. Germline-derived CDR1 and CDR2 are SEHNR and FQNEAQ (reference sequence). The CDR3 DNA reads TGTGCCAGCAGCCCTTACCAGGGGCCCACCCACTACGAGCAGTACTTC. It is translated as CASSPYQGPTHYEQYF.

This sequence joins TRBV4-2 and TRBJ1-3, with D tentatively TRBD1 (6 bases). The CDR3 contains 13 residues. Trimming cost V 4 bases and J 4 bases, with 8 bases left between them. Per germline, CDR1 LGHNA and CDR2 YNFKEQ. The DNA of the CDR3 is TGTGCCAGCAGCCCCGGACAGGGAAACACCATATATTTT. Translated: CASSPGQGNTIYF.

V usage is TRBV30 and J usage is TRBJ2-5, with no clear D. V lost 1 base and J lost 0, with 6 bases in between. The CDR3 has 13 amino acids. Germline loops: CDR1 GTSNPN, CDR2 SVGIG (reference sequence). The CDR3 sequence is CAWSAYYQETQYF. CDR3 in DNA: TGTGCCTGGAGTGCATACTACCAAGAGACCCAGTACTTC.

The J gene is TRBJ1-6, the V gene TRBV10-3; 7 bases are shared with TRBD1. V dropped 6 bases and J dropped 10; count of bases not matched to a gene: 3. CDR1 is ENHRY, CDR2 SYGVKD, per germline. The CDR3 is 12 residues long. CDR3 DNA sequence: TGTGCCATCAGCGCACAGGGGTCACCCCTCCACTTT. As protein: CAISAQGSPLHF.

The V and J genes are TRBV27 and TRBJ2-1, with 7 positions matching TRBD2. Trimming at V came to 4 bases and at J to 2 bases, leaving 8 bases not matched to a gene. Germline loops: CDR1 MNHEY, CDR2 SMNVEV (reference sequence). There are 16 residues in the CDR3. The CDR3 DNA follows: TGTGCCAGCAGTTCGAAAGCGGGGCGCGCCTACAATGAGCAGTTCTTC. Its protein is CASSSKAGRAYNEQFF.

This sequence joins TRBV27 and TRBJ1-4; 8 bases line up with TRBD1. The ends lost 4 bases at V and 3 bases at J; junction bases unmatched: 7. Germline values: CDR1 MNHEY, CDR2 SMNVEV (reference sequence). The CDR3 extends over 16 amino acids. CDR3: CASSSDRASANEKLFF. The CDR3 DNA follows: TGTGCCAGCAGTTCGGACAGGGCGTCGGCTAATGAAAAACTGTTTTTT.

The V gene is TRBV11-2, the J gene TRBJ1-4, with D tentatively TRBD1 (5 bases). Germline CDR1 reads SGHAT; CDR2 reads FQNNGV. Trimming shortened V by 0 bases and J by 14 bases, and 10 bases separated the two germline ends. The CDR3 runs 12 residues. The CDR3 region is CASSLDKGYLFF. The CDR3 DNA reads as TGTGCCAGCAGCTTAGATAAGGGGTATCTGTTTTTT.

This clone was seen a handful of times. The V and J genes are TRBV19 and TRBJ2-6; TRBD1 matches at 11 bases. CDR1 LNHDA and CDR2 SQIVND come from the germline V gene (reference sequence). The trim removed 10 bases at V and 0 bases at J, leaving 14 bases unmatched. This CDR3 has 19 residues. The CDR3 DNA follows: TGTGCCACTTCCTCCACCGCGGGACAGGGGGGCTCTGGGGCCAACGTCCTGACTTTC. Encoded protein: CATSSTAGQGGSGANVLTF.

The chain recombines TRBV11-3 with TRBJ2-1, with 9 bases fitting TRBD1. The CDR3 loop spans 15 amino acids. CDR1 SGHNT and CDR2 YENEEA come from the germline V gene. The V and J ends lost 4 bases and 4 bases, in that order; junction bases with no gene match: 5. CDR3 sequence reads: CASSWPGQGYNEQFF. CDR3 coding DNA: TGTGCCAGCAGCTGGCCGGGACAGGGTTACAATGAGCAGTTCTTC.

This clone was observed a few times. The chain uses TRBV11-3 and TRBJ2-3; possibly TRBD1 for D (6 bases). The CDR3 sequence is 17 residues long. The ends were cut back, 3 bases at V and 1 base at J, with 17 bases in the middle. In germline, CDR1 is SGHNT, CDR2 YENEEA. In DNA form, the CDR3 reads TGTGCCAGCAGCTTTAGAGCCGGGACAATAGGCACAGATACGCAGTATTTT. Translation gives CASSFRAGTIGTDTQYF.

The J gene is TRBJ2-4, the V gene TRBV27, with 9 bases fitting TRBD1. The closer fit of TRBJ2-7 to the DNA end suggests the J call may be wrong. The germline CDR1 and CDR2 sequences are MNHEY and SMNVEV (reference sequence). The CDR3 runs 14 residues. This chain's CDR3 is CASSSGTGYDEQYF. The CDR3 bases are TGTGCCAGCAGTTCGGGGACAGGGTATGACGAGCAGTACTTC.

The V and J genes are TRBV4-1 and TRBJ1-4, with 9 bases that match TRBD1. The CDR3 runs to 18 residues. CDR1 is MGHRA, CDR2 YSYEKL, per germline. The junction had 7 bases not matched to a gene; V was cut back by 2 bases and J by 0 bases. CDR3 residues: CASSQTGTGISTNEKLFF. CDR3 coding DNA: TGCGCCAGCAGCCAAACCGGGACAGGGATTTCAACTAATGAAAAACTGTTTTTT.

V and J are TRBV11-1 and TRBJ2-3, with 12 positions matching TRBD2. The CDR3 is 16 residues long. CDR1 and CDR2 from the germline V gene are SGHAT and FQDESV (reference sequence). The trim removed 2 bases at V and 2 bases at J, leaving 2 bases unmatched. CDR3 amino acids: CASSLTSGGNTDTQYF. CDR3 coding DNA: TGTGCCAGCAGCTTAACTAGCGGGGGGAACACAGATACGCAGTATTTT. Using reference TRBV11-1 and TRBJ2-3 for the parts outside the CDR3, the full variable domain is EAEVAQSPRYKITEKSQAVAFWCDPISGHATLYWYRQILGQGPELLVQFQDESVVDDSQLPKDRFSAERLKGVDSTLKIQPAELGDSAMYLCASSLTSGGNTDTQYFGPGTRLTVL.

This chain connects TRBV9 to TRBJ1-4; D gene uncertain. Germline assignment: CDR1 SGDLS and CDR2 YYNGEE. Trimming pared 4 bases from V and 7 bases from J, leaving 20 bases between. The CDR3 consists of 16 residues. The CDR3 DNA is TGTGCCAGCAGCTCCGAGGGTGGCGGGCCGGGTGAAAAACTGTTTTTT. Protein product: CASSSEGGGPGEKLFF.

The V call is TRBV4-2, the J call TRBJ2-5; 11 bases map to TRBD2. The CDR3 length is 18 residues. J gave up 5 bases and V 1 base, and 12 bases lay outside the gene matches. Germline V gene lookup returns CDR1 LGHNA and CDR2 YNFKEQ. CDR3 in amino acids: CASSQVAGGRGKSETQYF. The CDR3 DNA follows: TGTGCCAGCAGCCAAGTAGCGGGGGGGCGGGGGAAAAGTGAGACCCAGTACTTC.

This sequence joins TRBV5-1 and TRBJ2-3; D call uncertain. Trimming took 4 bases from V and 1 from J, leaving 10 bases between them. The CDR3 length is 14 residues. The germline V gene encodes CDR1 SGHRS and CDR2 YFSETQ. The chain's CDR3 is CASSLMPGTDTQYF. CDR3 in DNA: TGCGCCAGCAGCCTAATGCCGGGCACAGATACGCAGTATTTT.

The V gene is TRBV18, the J gene TRBJ1-1, with D perhaps matching TRBD1 (6 bases). The CDR3 runs 14 residues. Between the trimmed V and J ends, which lost 6 bases and 4 bases, there was a span of 15 bases. The germline V gene has CDR1 KGHSH and CDR2 LQKENI. CDR3 nucleotide sequence: TGTGCCAGCTCCCCAGGGGCTGGCGGCACTGAAGCTTTCTTT. This codes for CASSPGAGGTEAFF.

The V gene is TRBV23-1, the J gene TRBJ2-7, with D tentatively TRBD1 (6 bases). TRBV23-1 is an open reading frame whose function is uncertain. The CDR3 has 18 amino acids. V was clipped by 2 bases and J by 3 bases, with 23 bases between them. CDR3 coding DNA: TGCGCCAGCAGTCAACCTGCCCACAGGGAACCCCCCGTCTACGAGCAGTACTTC. It specifies CASSQPAHREPPVYEQYF.

The genes are TRBV4-1 and TRBJ1-6; no firm D call. CDR1 is MGHRA and CDR2 is YSYEKL in the germline V gene. V was shortened by 0 bases and J by 8 bases, with 11 bases between the two germline ends. The CDR3 length is 15 residues. This CDR3 reads CASSQDGRRHSPLHF. The CDR3 DNA reads as TGCGCCAGCAGCCAAGACGGTAGGAGGCATTCACCCCTCCACTTT.